The 3 T cell receptor beta chains below come from one sample, sequenced in a study of blood T cell repertoires in COVID-19. TCRdb's copy holds only in-frame clones and misses some; the assay was immunoSEQ multiplex PCR. The sample yields around 92,000 clones, 86% seen once. The material sequenced was peripheral blood. The receptors were gathered from a woman in her sixties in a cohort sampled during active or convalescent COVID-19.

The chain links TRBV27 to TRBJ1-5, with D maybe TRBD1 (6 bases). CDR1 MNHEY and CDR2 SMNVEV come from the germline V gene (reference sequence). The CDR3 is 14 residues long. V shed 7 bases and J shed 5 bases, with 15 bases lying between them. The CDR3 reads CASIWGGADQPQHF. CDR3 DNA: TGTGCCAGCATCTGGGGGGGGGCCGATCAGCCCCAGCATTTT.

The chain combines TRBV27 with TRBJ2-2, with no clear D. Trimming removed 1 base from V and 6 bases from J, with 15 bases in between. There are 16 residues in the CDR3. Germline V gives CDR1 MNHEY, CDR2 SMNVEV (reference sequence). CDR3 in amino acids: CASSLYVPGLAGELFF. The CDR3 DNA sequence: TGTGCCAGCAGTTTATATGTTCCCGGTTTGGCCGGGGAGCTGTTTTTT.

V is TRBV3-1 (or the pseudogene TRBV3-2) and J is TRBJ1-6; no clear D gene. The V end lost 4 bases, the J end lost 3 bases, and 13 bases lay between the germline ends. CDR1 and CDR2 from the germline V gene are LGHDT and YNNKEL (reference sequence). This CDR3 region has 16 residues. CDR3 loop: CASSLYRVGYNSPLHF. The CDR3 DNA follows: TGTGCCAGCAGCCTCTACCGGGTTGGCTATAATTCACCCCTCCACTTT.